The clone carrying this TCR beta chain appeared many times. Antigen specificity is unknown. The sample belongs to a study of T cells in Graves' hyperthyroidism and ophthalmopathy. Whole-study context: Peripheral blood was acquired at first diagnosis, ahead of any therapy whatsoever. Overall study findings and caveats: Most expanded thyroid clonotypes above 0.001 recurred in blood.

PBMCs were derived from more than 8 ml fresh peripheral blood. Trimming stripped 2 bases from V and 0 bases from J, with 8 bases between. This CDR3 contains 15 residues. Germline CDR1 and CDR2: SGHTA and FQGTGA. The source material, RNA transcripts, was used to amplify TCR beta CDR3 regions. A first-round RT-PCR of the TCR CDR3 used the HTBI primer set. TCRdb reanalysed the multiplex PCR reads using MiXCR and keeps one entry per CDR3 protein. This sample yields 300,000 to 350,000 distinct CDR3 sequences, of which roughly 15% are seen a single time; around a third belongs to the top ten. Sequences were obtained from blood. The rearrangement links TRBV7-3 to TRBJ2-1, with D perhaps matching TRBD1 (6 bases). The TCR sequence derives from a man in his thirties or forties with Graves' hyperthyroidism. In DNA, the CDR3 is TGTGCCAGCAGCTTAGCGGACAGCTCCTACAATGAGCAGTTCTTC. It specifies CASSLADSSYNEQFF.